The rows below give T cell receptor beta chains drawn from one sample of a study of T cells after yellow fever vaccination. TCRdb passed the 5' RACE reads through MiXCR, listing each CDR3 protein once. The profile shows about 630,000 distinct CDR3 sequences, roughly 12% of them singletons. The material was PBMCs, obtained on the day of the yellow fever booster vaccination. These receptors were obtained from a man aged 25-40 years who received the YFV17D yellow fever vaccine. CDR3s include the opening cysteine and the closing phenylalanine or tryptophan. A D gene is named only where the DNA matches it firmly. The size entry is marked missing in some rows and otherwise reads once, few, many or a size class.

CDR3aa,CDR3nt,j_gene,d_gene,v_gene,abundance
CASSNTGLAGETQYF,TGTGCCAGCAGCAATACGGGACTAGCGGGAGAGACCCAGTACTTC,TRBJ2-5,TRBD2,TRBV11-2,few
CAIRSRGQKQETQYF,TGTGCCATCAGGAGTCGGGGACAGAAACAAGAGACCCAGTACTTC,TRBJ2-5,TRBD1,TRBV10-3,few
CSAEGGEEGYEQYF,TGCAGTGCAGAGGGAGGAGAGGAAGGCTACGAGCAGTACTTC,TRBJ2-7,-,TRBV20-1,-
CASSDLSNTEAFF,TGTGCCAGCAGCGACCTTTCAAACACTGAAGCTTTCTTT,TRBJ1-1,-,TRBV3-1,few
CASSLLAEAFF,TGTGCCAGCAGCTTGTTGGCTGAAGCTTTCTTT,TRBJ1-1,-,TRBV5-5,few
CASSLAGTLYEQYF,TGTGCCAGCAGTTTAGCCGGGACCCTCTACGAGCAGTACTTC,TRBJ2-7,-,TRBV12-3/TRBV12-4,many
CASSRTSDNEQFF,TGTGCTAGCAGCCGGACTAGCGACAATGAGCAGTTCTTC,TRBJ2-1,TRBD2,TRBV7-7,few
CASSLGGTNSGNTIYF,TGTGCCAGCAGCTTAGGCGGGACAAACTCTGGAAACACCATATATTTT,TRBJ1-3,-,TRBV7-2,many
CASRWDSFGENEQFF,TGTGCCAGCAGGTGGGACAGCTTTGGGGAAAATGAGCAGTTCTTC,TRBJ2-1,TRBD1,TRBV12-3/TRBV12-4,-
CASSLETSGRAADTQYF,TGTGCCAGCAGCTTAGAGACTAGCGGGAGAGCAGCAGATACGCAGTATTTT,TRBJ2-3,TRBD2,TRBV7-9,-
CASSPEQGAREQYF,TGTGCCAGCAGCCCCGAACAGGGGGCGCGCGAGCAGTACTTC,TRBJ2-7,TRBD1,TRBV7-9,-
CASSFGTTTGNEQYF,TGTGCCAGCAGTTTTGGGACGACGACAGGGAACGAGCAGTACTTC,TRBJ2-7,TRBD1,TRBV12-3/TRBV12-4,few
CASRSRDTEAFF,TGTGCCAGCAGAAGCCGGGACACCGAAGCTTTCTTT,TRBJ1-1,-,TRBV6-2/TRBV6-3,-
CASSGRGGPYEQYF,TGTGCCAGCAGTGGCCGCGGGGGCCCCTACGAGCAGTACTTC,TRBJ2-7,-,TRBV6-2/TRBV6-3,-
CASSLYFPGPIRTDTQYF,TGTGCCAGCAGTTTATATTTTCCGGGCCCCATTCGCACAGATACGCAGTATTTT,TRBJ2-3,-,TRBV27,-
CASSPGLGEQYF,TGCGCCAGCAGCCCCGGGTTGGGGGAGCAGTACTTC,TRBJ2-7,-,TRBV5-1,many
CASRGGANGAQYF,TGTGCCAGCAGGGGGGGAGCCAACGGGGCCCAGTACTTC,TRBJ2-5,-,TRBV12-3/TRBV12-4,many
CASSQWTSGADTQYF,TGTGCCAGCAGCCAGTGGACTTCAGGGGCAGATACGCAGTATTTT,TRBJ2-3,-,TRBV3-1,-
CASSSIMTEAFF,TGTGCCAGCAGTTCTATCATGACTGAAGCTTTCTTT,TRBJ1-1,-,TRBV6-2/TRBV6-3,few
CASSLRTGSRASPLHF,TGTGCCAGCAGCTTAAGGACAGGATCGAGGGCTTCACCCCTCCACTTT,TRBJ1-6,TRBD1,TRBV7-8,few
CASSEGFGTGQFF,TGCGCCAGCAGTGAGGGATTCGGGACAGGGCAGTTCTTC,TRBJ2-1,TRBD1,TRBV10-1,many
CASSYGRGVRPQHF,TGTGCCAGCAGCTATGGCAGGGGAGTAAGACCCCAGCATTTT,TRBJ1-5,-,TRBV5-6,-
CASSFLGSQFTDTQYF,TGTGCCAGCAGTTTTCTGGGCAGCCAGTTCACAGATACGCAGTATTTT,TRBJ2-3,-,TRBV28,-
CASSLNLGASGANVLTF,TGTGCCAGCAGTTTAAATCTAGGGGCCTCTGGGGCCAACGTCCTGACTTTC,TRBJ2-6,-,TRBV12-3/TRBV12-4,few
CSARDPVVRGEQYF,TGCAGTGCTAGAGATCCGGTCGTAAGAGGCGAGCAGTACTTC,TRBJ2-7,-,TRBV20-1,-
CASSLRDRGVNEQFF,TGTGCCAGCAGCTTGAGGGACAGGGGTGTCAATGAGCAGTTCTTC,TRBJ2-1,TRBD1,TRBV7-9,many
CASSVGPDFDYEQYF,TGTGCCAGCAGCGTAGGTCCTGACTTTGACTACGAGCAGTACTTC,TRBJ2-7,-,TRBV9,few
CASSYKVSGRGYEQYF,TGTGCCAGCAGTTACAAGGTCAGCGGGAGGGGATACGAGCAGTACTTC,TRBJ2-7,TRBD2,TRBV6-5,-
CASTLGESSYEQYF,TGTGCCAGCACCCTGGGGGAAAGCTCCTACGAGCAGTACTTC,TRBJ2-7,-,TRBV6-1,-
CASSRPGQGSIEQFF,TGTGCCAGCAGCCGACCGGGACAGGGGTCTATTGAGCAGTTCTTC,TRBJ2-1,TRBD1,TRBV6-2/TRBV6-3,-
CASSLGDRTPLGEQFF,TGTGCCAGCAGTTTAGGGGACAGGACTCCCTTAGGTGAGCAGTTCTTC,TRBJ2-1,TRBD1,TRBV27,many
CASRGVGGQPQHF,TGTGCCAGCAGGGGGGTGGGAGGTCAGCCCCAGCATTTT,TRBJ1-5,-,TRBV27,-
CASSFKWTGKQPQHF,TGTGCCAGCAGTTTCAAATGGACAGGGAAACAGCCCCAGCATTTT,TRBJ1-5,TRBD1,TRBV28,-
CSVKSGRGKTQYF,TGCAGCGTTAAAAGCGGGAGAGGAAAGACCCAGTACTTC,TRBJ2-5,TRBD2,TRBV29-1,-
CASSLIGSENEKLFF,TGTGCCAGCAGTTTGATAGGGTCGGAAAATGAAAAACTGTTTTTT,TRBJ1-4,-,TRBV27,few
CASSFPRAGGETQYF,TGTGCCAGCAGTTTCCCCAGGGCCGGAGGAGAGACCCAGTACTTC,TRBJ2-5,-,TRBV12-3/TRBV12-4,few
CASRVSGSDTQYF,TGCGCCAGTAGAGTAAGCGGATCAGATACGCAGTATTTT,TRBJ2-3,-,TRBV5-1,-
CASSLTGTETQYF,TGTGCCAGCAGCTTAACAGGGACGGAGACCCAGTACTTC,TRBJ2-5,-,TRBV7-2,-
CSARDLLASGRSEGYNEQFF,TGCAGTGCTAGAGATCTGTTGGCTAGCGGGAGGTCAGAAGGCTACAATGAGCAGTTCTTC,TRBJ2-1,TRBD2,TRBV20-1,many
CASSLAVLSYEQFF,TGCGCCAGCAGCTTGGCCGTACTCTCATATGAGCAGTTCTTC,TRBJ2-1,-,TRBV5-1,many
CASSPTGLVNNEQFF,TGTGCCAGTAGTCCTACAGGGCTTGTTAACAATGAGCAGTTCTTC,TRBJ2-1,-,TRBV19,few
CASSPIASGGGEQFF,TGTGCCAGCAGCCCGATAGCCTCGGGAGGGGGTGAGCAGTTCTTC,TRBJ2-1,TRBD2,TRBV11-2,-
CASGKTSDQPQHF,TGTGCCAGCGGAAAAACCTCCGATCAGCCCCAGCATTTT,TRBJ1-5,-,TRBV9,few
CSATPPGSYNEQFF,TGCAGTGCTACTCCACCGGGCTCCTACAATGAGCAGTTCTTC,TRBJ2-1,-,TRBV20-1,-
CASSFLTSDAQETQYF,TGTGCCAGCAGCTTTTTAACCTCGGACGCTCAAGAGACCCAGTACTTC,TRBJ2-5,-,TRBV11-2,-
CAWSSAMNYGYTF,TGTGCCTGGAGTTCCGCCATGAACTATGGCTACACCTTC,TRBJ1-2,-,TRBV30,-